This T cell receptor (beta chain) was sequenced for a study of PD-L1 blockade in urothelial cancer. Assay used: immunoSEQ multiplex PCR; TCRdb lists only in-frame clones, some missing. The sample has about 24,000 clones, roughly 89% seen once; the top ten hold roughly 3%. Patients had urothelial carcinoma that was locally advanced or metastatic. This sample comprised PBMCs, obtained around atezolizumab (anti-PD-L1) treatment. The sequence was collected from a man aged 50 to 60 with urothelial cancer.

The CDR3 loop is CSAILGRGGLVGTGELFF. The CDR3 region has the DNA TGCAGCGCCATTCTGGGCAGGGGCGGCCTAGTTGGGACCGGGGAGCTGTTTTTT. The J gene is TRBJ2-2, the V gene TRBV29-1; D is possibly TRBD1 (6 bases). The CDR3 runs 18 residues. Germline V CDR1 and CDR2: SQVTM, ANQGSEA. The V gene lost 7 bases and the J gene lost 5 bases, with 29 bases spanning the gap.